This T cell receptor beta chain was captured by sequencing in a study of blood T cell repertoires in COVID-19. The CDR3 consists of 14 residues. V was cut by 1 base and J by 2 bases, with 8 bases left in between. Looked up from germline, CDR1 is LGHDT and CDR2 is YNNKEL (reference sequence). Sequencing was performed with immunoSEQ multiplex PCR; in TCRdb, only in-frame clones are kept and a portion is missing. There are 200,000 to 300,000 clones in the sample; approximately 86% occur only once, and approximately 1.3% lies in the top ten. The count of this clone is one. The sample was peripheral blood. The J gene is TRBJ1-1, the V gene TRBV3-1 (or the pseudogene TRBV3-2); unclear D gene. The receptor comes from an elderly man with acute or convalescent COVID-19. DNA of the CDR3: TGTGCCAGCAGCCAAGGCAGGCGTAACACTGAAGCTTTCTTT. This encodes CASSQGRRNTEAFF.